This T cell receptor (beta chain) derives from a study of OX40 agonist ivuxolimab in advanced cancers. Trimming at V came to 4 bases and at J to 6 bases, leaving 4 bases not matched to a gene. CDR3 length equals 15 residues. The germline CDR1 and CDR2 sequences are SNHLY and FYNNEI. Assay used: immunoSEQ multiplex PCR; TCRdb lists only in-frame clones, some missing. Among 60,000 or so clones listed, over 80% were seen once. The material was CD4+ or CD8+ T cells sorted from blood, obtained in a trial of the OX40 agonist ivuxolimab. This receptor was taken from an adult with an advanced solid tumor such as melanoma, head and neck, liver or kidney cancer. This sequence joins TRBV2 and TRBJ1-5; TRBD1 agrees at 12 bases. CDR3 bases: TGTGCCAGCAGTGGGGACAGGGGGCGCATTCAGCCCCAGCATTTT. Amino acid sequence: CASSGDRGRIQPQHF.